The T cell receptor (beta chain) described here comes from a study of blood T cell repertoires in COVID-19. About the study: Acute and convalescent COVID-19 specimens originated in the United States, Italy and Spain. T cells, B-cell-depleted T cells, or PBMCs provided the cDNA or gDNA that served as material.

The V gene lost 1 base and the J gene lost 2 bases, with 10 bases spanning the gap. Germline V gene lookup returns CDR1 SGDLS and CDR2 YYNGEE. The CDR3 runs to 15 residues. As handled by the study authors: Amplification with reference gene primers provided the estimates of nucleated cell counts. The protocol was immunoSEQ multiplex PCR, while the TCRdb copy is restricted to in-frame clones and leaves out a portion. V and J calls and clone size are copied from that table; D and trimming were computed from the DNA. Here the sample spans tens of thousands of clones, around nine tenths being singletons. This TCR came from a human donor in a cohort sampled during active COVID-19. The sample was peripheral blood. The J gene is TRBJ2-1, the V gene TRBV9; no firm D call. CDR3: CASSVSRVPYNEQFF. CDR3 DNA sequence: TGTGCCAGCAGCGTATCCCGAGTACCCTACAATGAGCAGTTCTTC.